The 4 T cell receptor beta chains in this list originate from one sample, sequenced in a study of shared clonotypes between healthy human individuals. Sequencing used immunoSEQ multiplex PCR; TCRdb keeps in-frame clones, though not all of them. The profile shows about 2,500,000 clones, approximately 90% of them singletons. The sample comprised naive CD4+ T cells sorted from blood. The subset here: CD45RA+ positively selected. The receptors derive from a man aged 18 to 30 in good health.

The CDR3 sequence is CASSLRSNYGYTF. The CDR3 DNA reads as TGTGCCAGCAGCTTAAGGTCCAACTATGGCTACACCTTC. The chain has TRBV7-8 and TRBJ1-2, with D hard to call. Trimming shortened V by 2 bases and J by 2 bases, and 6 bases separated the two germline ends. CDR3 length: 13 residues. The germline V gene encodes CDR1 SGHVS and CDR2 FQNEAQ.

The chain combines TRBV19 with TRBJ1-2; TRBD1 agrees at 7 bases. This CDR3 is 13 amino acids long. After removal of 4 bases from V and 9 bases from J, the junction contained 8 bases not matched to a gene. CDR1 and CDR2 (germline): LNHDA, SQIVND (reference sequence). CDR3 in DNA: TGTGCCAGTAGTAATCAGGGGGTTAACCGCTACACCTTC. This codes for CASSNQGVNRYTF.

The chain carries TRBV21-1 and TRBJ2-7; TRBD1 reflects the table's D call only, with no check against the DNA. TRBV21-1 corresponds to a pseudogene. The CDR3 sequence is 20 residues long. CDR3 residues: CASSKILGRGLVRTTYEQYF. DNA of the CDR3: TGTGCCAGCAGCAAAATTTTGGGCAGGGGGCTTGTTCGCACAACCTACGAGCAGTACTTC.

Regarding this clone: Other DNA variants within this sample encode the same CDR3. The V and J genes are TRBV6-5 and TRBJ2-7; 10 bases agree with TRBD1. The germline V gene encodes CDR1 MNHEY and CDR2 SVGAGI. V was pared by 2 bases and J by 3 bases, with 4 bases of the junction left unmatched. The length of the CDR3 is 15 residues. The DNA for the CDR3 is TGTGCCAGCAGTTACCGGGACAGGGGTTTCTACGAGCAGTACTTC. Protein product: CASSYRDRGFYEQYF.